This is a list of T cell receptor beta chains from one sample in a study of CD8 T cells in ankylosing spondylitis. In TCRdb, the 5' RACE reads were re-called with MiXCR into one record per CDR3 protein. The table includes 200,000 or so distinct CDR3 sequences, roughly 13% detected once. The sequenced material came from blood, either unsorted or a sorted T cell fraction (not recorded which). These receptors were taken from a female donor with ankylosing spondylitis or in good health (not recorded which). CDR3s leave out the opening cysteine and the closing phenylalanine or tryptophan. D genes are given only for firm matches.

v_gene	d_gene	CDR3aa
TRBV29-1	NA	SVGEGGNNSPLH
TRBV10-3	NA	ATKGAAYQETQY
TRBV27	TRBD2	ASSLLRGGRFPYEQY
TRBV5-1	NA	ASSSRDSSRQETQY
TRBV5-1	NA	ASTVQGSYNEQF
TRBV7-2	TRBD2	ASSLEPSGNYEQY
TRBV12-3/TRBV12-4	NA	ASTGGLGRFWEQF
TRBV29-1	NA	SVALSSGNTIY
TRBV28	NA	ASIGLGAYNEQF
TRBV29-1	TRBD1	SVEGTGGNTIY
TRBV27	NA	ASSINSGRETQY
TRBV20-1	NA	SARSGTNIQAF
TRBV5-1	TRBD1	ASRSDRGGTEAF
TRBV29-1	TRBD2	SGTGGAGSTDTQY
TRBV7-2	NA	ASSFYLLNYEQY
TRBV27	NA	ASSHLFRSGTAKNIQY
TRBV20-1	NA	SGVFTDTQY
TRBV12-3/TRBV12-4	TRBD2	ASRPTSANEQF
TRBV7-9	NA	ASSYESNQPQH
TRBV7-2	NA	ASSLEGRNSGNTIY
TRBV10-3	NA	AISETIPSTDTQY
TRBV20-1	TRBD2	SRLARNEQY
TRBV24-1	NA	ATSVEANEQF
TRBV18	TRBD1	ASSPRQGSPEEQY
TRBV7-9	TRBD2	ASSLLAGGPGELF
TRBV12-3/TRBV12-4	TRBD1	ASRGTGHNYGYT
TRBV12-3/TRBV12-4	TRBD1	ASNGQGSGAQDTEAF
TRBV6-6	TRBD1	ASSLGTGTEAF
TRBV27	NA	ASRMGGGVYNEQF
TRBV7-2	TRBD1	ASSRGQGNGYT
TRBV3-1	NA	ASSQEGRNTGELF
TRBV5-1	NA	ASSLDILNTIY
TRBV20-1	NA	SAILANLNTYEQY
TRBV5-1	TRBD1	ASSLEGTGALSGANVLT
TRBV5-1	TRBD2	ASSLGLAGTSGKAGELF
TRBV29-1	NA	SMRRSLNTEAF